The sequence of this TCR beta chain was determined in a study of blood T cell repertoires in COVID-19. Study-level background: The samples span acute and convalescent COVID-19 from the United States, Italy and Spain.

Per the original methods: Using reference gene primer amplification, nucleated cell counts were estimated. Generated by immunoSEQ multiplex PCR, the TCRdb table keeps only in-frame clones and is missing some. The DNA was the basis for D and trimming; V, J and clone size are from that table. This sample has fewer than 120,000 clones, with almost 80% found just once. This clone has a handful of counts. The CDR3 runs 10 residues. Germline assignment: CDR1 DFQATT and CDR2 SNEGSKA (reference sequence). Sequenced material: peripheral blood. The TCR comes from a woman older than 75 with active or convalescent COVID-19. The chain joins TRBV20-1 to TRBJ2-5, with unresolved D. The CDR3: CSSGAETQYF. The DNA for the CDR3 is TGCAGCTCCGGTGCAGAGACCCAGTACTTC.